Listed below are T cell receptor beta chains from one sample, sequenced in a study of blood T cell dynamics during melanoma immunotherapy. Libraries were prepared by immunoSEQ multiplex PCR; TCRdb keeps only in-frame clonotypes and omits some of them. Found here are over 15,000 clones, about 85% of them singletons; the top ten hold around 7.8%. The material was blood, obtained from a patient treated with checkpoint blockade. Receptors were obtained from a human donor with melanoma. Both conserved end residues are part of each CDR3. A D gene is named only where the DNA matches it firmly. Clone size is not always given. Where it is, it says once, few, many or a class for expanded clones.

clone size | CDR3 length | J gene | V gene | D gene | CDR3 protein | CDR3 DNA
. | 13 | TRBJ1-4 | TRBV28 | . | CASNPTGTEKLFF | TGTGCCAGCAACCCGACAGGTACCGAAAAACTGTTTTTT
. | 15 | TRBJ1-5 | TRBV7-9 | . | CASSLGLGRDQPQHF | TGTGCCAGCAGCTTAGGTTTAGGGCGGGATCAGCCCCAGCATTTT
. | 21 | TRBJ2-6 | TRBV27 | . | CASSPWTEVARSLSGANVLTF | TGTGCCAGCAGTCCCTGGACAGAGGTTGCCAGGTCCCTCTCTGGGGCCAACGTCCTGACTTTC
once | 13 | TRBJ1-4 | TRBV30 | . | CAWSPSFNEKLFF | TGTGCCTGGAGCCCCAGTTTTAATGAAAAACTGTTTTTT
. | 14 | TRBJ2-1 | TRBV19 | . | CASTLQGSYNEQFF | TGTGCCAGTACCTTGCAGGGTTCCTACAATGAGCAGTTCTTC
. | 13 | TRBJ1-1 | TRBV28 | . | CASRGAGGTEAFF | TGTGCCAGCAGAGGCGCGGGGGGCACTGAAGCTTTCTTT
. | 16 | TRBJ1-2 | TRBV11-1 | . | CASSTITGAGRGGYTF | TGTGCCAGCAGCACGATTACGGGAGCAGGGCGAGGTGGCTACACCTTC
medium-sized | 14 | TRBJ2-7 | TRBV7-6 | . | CASSLRWSSAEQYF | TGTGCCAGCAGCTTAAGGTGGTCCAGTGCCGAGCAGTACTTC
. | 13 | TRBJ2-7 | TRBV27 | . | CASSDGGIDEQYF | TGTGCCAGCAGTGATGGAGGGATCGACGAGCAGTACTTC
. | 15 | TRBJ2-1 | TRBV7-9 | TRBD2 | CASSLSGRAYNEQFF | TGTGCCAGCAGCTTATCCGGGAGGGCCTACAATGAGCAGTTCTTC
. | 16 | TRBJ1-2 | TRBV4-3 | . | CASSQDQGRRGYGYTF | TGCGCCAGCAGCCAAGATCAGGGGCGGCGGGGATATGGCTACACCTTC
. | 16 | TRBJ2-1 | TRBV4-2 | TRBD2 | CASSPGTSGSYNEQFF | TGTGCCAGCAGCCCTGGGACTAGCGGGAGCTACAATGAGCAGTTCTTC
. | 13 | TRBJ2-3 | TRBV9 | . | CASSVDDTDTQYF | TGTGCCAGCAGCGTAGACGACACAGATACGCAGTATTTT
once | 15 | TRBJ1-3 | TRBV9 | TRBD1 | CASSVGQGSGNTIYF | TGTGCCAGCAGCGTGGGACAGGGGTCGGGAAACACCATATATTTT
. | 13 | TRBJ2-7 | TRBV27 | . | CASSLSYVAEQYF | TGTGCCAGCAGTTTATCTTATGTGGCCGAGCAGTACTTC
. | 19 | TRBJ1-3 | TRBV4-1 | TRBD1 | CASSQDSPGTGHSGNTIYF | TGCGCCAGCAGCCAGGACAGTCCCGGGACAGGGCACTCTGGAAACACCATATATTTT
. | 17 | TRBJ2-3 | TRBV11-2 | . | CASSFPIGGRRTDTQYF | TGTGCCAGCAGCTTTCCTATAGGGGGGCGCAGGACAGATACGCAGTATTTT
. | 16 | TRBJ2-1 | TRBV25-1 | TRBD1 | CASSDTGQGGTNEQFF | TGTGCCAGCAGTGACACAGGACAGGGGGGTACCAATGAGCAGTTCTTC
. | 15 | TRBJ1-2 | TRBV28 | . | CASSFRVAAHYGYTF | TGTGCCAGCAGCTTCAGAGTCGCGGCGCACTATGGCTACACCTTC
. | 13 | TRBJ2-2 | TRBV6-6 | . | CAVPGVNTGELFF | TGTGCCGTCCCCGGGGTCAACACCGGGGAGCTGTTTTTT
. | 14 | TRBJ2-3 | TRBV9 | TRBD1 | CASSVDRSTDTQYF | TGTGCCAGCAGCGTGGACAGGAGCACAGATACGCAGTATTTT
. | 13 | TRBJ1-2 | TRBV15 | . | CATSRDKAYGYTF | TGTGCCACCAGCAGAGATAAAGCCTATGGCTACACCTTC
once | 8 | TRBJ2-5 | TRBV30 | . | CASDSQYF | TGTGCATCGGACAGCCAGTACTTC
. | 15 | TRBJ2-3 | TRBV11-2 | . | CASSLGLQGADTQYF | TGTGCCAGCAGCTTAGGATTACAGGGAGCAGATACGCAGTATTTT
. | 16 | TRBJ2-1 | TRBV27 | . | CASSPTVRQHPNEQFF | TGTGCCAGCAGCCCCACTGTTAGGCAGCACCCCAATGAGCAGTTCTTC
once | 14 | TRBJ2-7 | TRBV28 | . | CASSGPSRSYEQYF | TGTGCCAGCAGCGGCCCCAGTCGCTCCTACGAGCAGTACTTC
once | 15 | TRBJ2-4 | TRBV2 | . | CASSSDGLAKNIQYF | TGTGCCAGCAGCTCCGACGGCCTAGCCAAAAACATTCAGTACTTC
. | 17 | TRBJ1-5 | TRBV27 | TRBD1 | CASSLLGGQGAYQPQHF | TGTGCCAGCAGTTTACTAGGCGGGCAGGGGGCTTATCAGCCCCAGCATTTT
. | 12 | TRBJ1-2 | TRBV9 | . | CASSVPYYGYTF | TGTGCCAGCAGCGTACCATACTATGGCTACACCTTC
. | 12 | TRBJ1-1 | TRBV10-3 | . | CAISDTNTEAFF | TGTGCCATCAGTGACACAAACACTGAAGCTTTCTTT
. | 15 | TRBJ1-1 | TRBV11-2 | . | CASSPITGRGFEAFF | TGTGCCAGCAGCCCCATAACGGGTCGAGGGTTTGAAGCTTTCTTT
. | 18 | TRBJ1-5 | TRBV30 | . | CAWSVRDTGPGRYQPQHF | TGTGCCTGGAGTGTTCGGGACACAGGGCCCGGGCGCTATCAGCCCCAGCATTTT
. | 16 | TRBJ1-1 | TRBV9 | . | CASSVAGQGPGAEAFF | TGTGCCAGCAGCGTAGCTGGTCAGGGCCCTGGAGCTGAAGCTTTCTTT
once | 15 | TRBJ2-7 | TRBV19 | . | CASSLSGTDAYEQYF | TGTGCCAGTAGTCTCTCCGGGACGGACGCCTACGAGCAGTACTTC
. | 16 | TRBJ2-2 | TRBV6-6 | TRBD2 | CASSLPTSRNTGELFF | TGTGCCAGCAGCCTTCCGACTAGCAGAAACACCGGGGAGCTGTTTTTT
medium-sized | 15 | TRBJ2-1 | TRBV4-3 | . | CASSQDWGDGNEQFF | TGCGCCAGCAGCCAAGATTGGGGGGATGGCAATGAGCAGTTCTTC
. | 14 | TRBJ2-7 | TRBV28 | . | CATNTGRDTVEQYF | TGTGCCACCAATACCGGCCGGGACACCGTCGAGCAGTACTTC
. | 17 | TRBJ2-6 | TRBV28 | TRBD1 | CASSSLRTGTGANVLTF | TGTGCCAGCAGTTCGCTGCGGACAGGGACTGGGGCCAACGTCCTGACTTTC
. | 13 | TRBJ2-7 | TRBV5-1 | . | CASSSIIGQEQYF | TGCGCCAGCAGCTCCATTATCGGACAGGAGCAGTACTTC
. | 16 | TRBJ2-7 | TRBV28 | TRBD2 | CASSPTSGSSSYEQYF | TGTGCCAGCAGTCCGACTAGCGGGAGTTCCTCCTACGAGCAGTACTTC
. | 17 | TRBJ1-3 | TRBV9 | . | CASSTVSGAISGNTIYF | TGTGCCAGCAGCACCGTGTCGGGGGCGATCTCTGGAAACACCATATATTTT
. | 19 | TRBJ1-1 | TRBV5-4 | TRBD1 | CASSLGRWTGKSSDTEAFF | TGTGCCAGCAGCTTGGGGAGGTGGACAGGGAAGTCGTCGGACACTGAAGCTTTCTTT
. | 14 | TRBJ2-1 | TRBV10-3 | TRBD2 | CAISDGLAPNEQFF | TGTGCCATCAGTGACGGACTAGCGCCTAATGAGCAGTTCTTC
. | 15 | TRBJ1-4 | TRBV9 | TRBD1 | CASSVQPGGSEKLFF | TGTGCCAGCAGCGTACAACCAGGGGGAAGCGAAAAACTGTTTTTT
. | 15 | TRBJ2-7 | TRBV10-3 | TRBD1 | CAISDRTGNTDEQYF | TGTGCCATCAGTGATCGGACAGGTAATACGGACGAGCAGTACTTC
. | 11 | TRBJ2-5 | TRBV20-1 | . | CSAREGETQYF | TGCAGTGCTAGAGAGGGGGAGACCCAGTACTTC
. | 15 | TRBJ2-7 | TRBV9 | TRBD2 | CASSARLAGTHEQYF | TGTGCCAGCAGCGCGAGACTAGCGGGAACCCACGAGCAGTACTTC
. | 15 | TRBJ2-1 | TRBV12-5 | . | CASGSSASSYNEQFF | TGTGCTAGTGGATCTAGCGCGAGCTCCTACAATGAGCAGTTCTTC
. | 15 | TRBJ1-5 | TRBV27 | TRBD1 | CASSARTGSNQPQHF | TGTGCCAGCAGTGCGAGGACAGGGAGCAATCAGCCCCAGCATTTT
. | 11 | TRBJ2-1 | TRBV7-9 | . | CAAIGVNEQFF | TGTGCCGCCATAGGCGTAAATGAGCAGTTCTTC
. | 14 | TRBJ2-4 | TRBV18 | . | CASSQELAKNIQYF | TGTGCCAGCTCACAAGAGCTAGCCAAAAACATTCAGTACTTC
. | 11 | TRBJ2-1 | TRBV5-1 | . | CASSLMSEQFF | TGCGCCAGCAGCTTGATGAGTGAGCAGTTCTTC
. | 15 | TRBJ2-7 | TRBV7-2 | TRBD1 | CASSLEGTGASEQYF | TGTGCCAGCAGCTTAGAGGGGACAGGGGCCAGCGAGCAGTACTTC
. | 15 | TRBJ1-4 | TRBV11-2 | TRBD1 | CASSPGQGAGEKLFF | TGTGCCAGCAGCCCTGGACAGGGCGCAGGGGAAAAACTGTTTTTT
once | 11 | TRBJ2-7 | TRBV6-6 | . | CASRQTYEQYF | TGTGCCAGCAGACAGACCTACGAGCAGTACTTC
. | 15 | TRBJ2-7 | TRBV5-4 | TRBD2 | CASSPGTSGPYEQCF | TGTGCCAGCAGCCCCGGGACTAGCGGCCCCTACGAGCAGTGCTTC
. | 16 | TRBJ1-1 | TRBV4-1 | . | CASSQDRGSRNTEAFF | TGCGCCAGCAGCCAAGATCGGGGCAGTAGGAACACTGAAGCTTTCTTT
. | 15 | TRBJ1-5 | TRBV30 | TRBD1 | CAWSGGQGPYQPQHF | TGTGCCTGGAGTGGAGGACAGGGACCTTATCAGCCCCAGCATTTT
. | 15 | TRBJ2-1 | TRBV28 | TRBD2 | CASSPTSGSYNEQFF | TGTGCCAGCAGTCCCACTAGCGGAAGTTACAATGAGCAGTTCTTC